A selection of T cell receptor beta chains follows, all from one sample in a study of blood T cell repertoires in COVID-19. Produced via immunoSEQ multiplex PCR; TCRdb's table is partial and in-frame only. The table lists 150,000 to 200,000 clones, around 82% of them singletons, with 4.5% to 7.5% in the top ten. The source material was PBMCs or T cells enriched from blood (not recorded which). These receptors were collected from a man between 40 and 49 years old who had recovered from COVID-19. The CDR3 runs from the conserved cysteine through the conserved F or W. The D gene is left open where the match is weak. The size entry is marked missing in some rows and otherwise reads once, few, many or a size class.

>NA|TRBV11-3|TRBD1|TRBJ2-3
CASSLGATGGDTDTQYF
TGTGCCAGCAGCTTAGGTGCGACAGGGGGAGACACAGATACGCAGTATTTT
>NA|TRBV30|TRBD2|TRBJ2-5
CAWRTRGGYQETQYF
TGTGCCTGGAGGACTCGGGGGGGGTACCAAGAGACCCAGTACTTC
>few|TRBV9|TRBD1|TRBJ1-3
CASSVLGGGNTIYF
TGTGCCAGCAGCGTACTAGGGGGCGGAAACACCATATATTTT
>many|TRBV20-1|NA|TRBJ1-1
CSAYKNTEAFF
TGCAGCGCCTATAAGAACACTGAAGCTTTCTTT
>NA|TRBV9|NA|TRBJ1-5
CASSVRSNQPQHF
TGTGCCAGCAGCGTACGTAGCAATCAGCCCCAGCATTTT
>NA|TRBV4-1|NA|TRBJ2-7
CASSQVLRVGEQYF
TGCGCCAGCAGCCAAGTCCTCAGGGTCGGCGAGCAGTACTTC
>NA|TRBV11-2|NA|TRBJ2-3
CAFLRGRTQYF
TGTGCCTTCCTGCGGGGCAGAACGCAGTATTTT
>NA|TRBV9|TRBD1|TRBJ1-3
CASTQGAGNTIYF
TGTGCCAGTACCCAGGGGGCGGGAAACACCATATATTTT
>NA|TRBV2|TRBD1|TRBJ1-1
CASSGRTGLTEAFF
TGTGCCAGCAGTGGCCGGACAGGTCTAACTGAAGCTTTCTTT
>NA|TRBV5-8|TRBD1|TRBJ1-5
CASSSGTGESSQPQHF
TGTGCCAGCAGCTCCGGGACAGGGGAGAGTAGTCAGCCCCAGCATTTT
>NA|TRBV27|NA|TRBJ2-7
CASSLQDSYEQYF
TGTGCCAGCAGTTTACAGGATTCCTACGAGCAGTACTTC
>NA|TRBV6-5|NA|TRBJ1-2
CASSSDRIGGYTF
TGTGCCAGCAGTTCCGACAGGATAGGCGGCTACACCTTC
>NA|TRBV6-1|NA|TRBJ1-1
CASSEAGRTRDLMNTEAFF
TGTGCCAGCAGTGAAGCGGGGAGGACACGGGACCTCATGAACACTGAAGCTTTCTTT
>few|TRBV6-4|NA|TRBJ1-1
CASVRGVDTEAFF
TGTGCCAGCGTCCGGGGGGTGGACACTGAAGCTTTCTTT
>many|TRBV11-2|NA|TRBJ1-2
CASTSGGYGYTF
TGTGCCAGCACCTCCGGGGGCTATGGCTACACCTTC
>once|TRBV9|TRBD2|TRBJ2-3
CAWGEGTQYF
TGTGCCTGGGGGGAGGGAACGCAGTATTTT
>few|TRBV5-1|TRBD1|TRBJ1-2
CASSLGGTGTTSNYGYTF
TGCGCCAGCAGCTTAGGGGGGACAGGGACTACATCTAACTATGGCTACACCTTC
>NA|TRBV6-5|TRBD2|TRBJ2-1
CASSYPGTSLNEQFF
TGTGCCAGCAGTTACCCCGGGACTAGTCTGAATGAGCAGTTCTTC
>NA|TRBV14|NA|TRBJ1-5
CASSPRSGEVQPQHF
TGTGCCAGCAGTCCCCGATCGGGTGAGGTGCAGCCCCAGCATTTT
>many|TRBV6-5|TRBD1|TRBJ1-1
CASSSGTGSTEAFF
TGTGCCAGCAGTTCAGGGACAGGGTCGACTGAAGCTTTCTTT
>NA|TRBV7-9|NA|TRBJ2-3
CASTPGVGGTDTQYF
TGTGCCAGCACCCCCGGGGTGGGGGGAACAGATACGCAGTATTTT
>NA|TRBV3-1/TRBV3-2|TRBD2|TRBJ2-2
CASSQGLTSGETGELFF
TGTGCCAGCAGCCAAGGGTTGACTAGCGGGGAGACCGGGGAGCTGTTTTTT